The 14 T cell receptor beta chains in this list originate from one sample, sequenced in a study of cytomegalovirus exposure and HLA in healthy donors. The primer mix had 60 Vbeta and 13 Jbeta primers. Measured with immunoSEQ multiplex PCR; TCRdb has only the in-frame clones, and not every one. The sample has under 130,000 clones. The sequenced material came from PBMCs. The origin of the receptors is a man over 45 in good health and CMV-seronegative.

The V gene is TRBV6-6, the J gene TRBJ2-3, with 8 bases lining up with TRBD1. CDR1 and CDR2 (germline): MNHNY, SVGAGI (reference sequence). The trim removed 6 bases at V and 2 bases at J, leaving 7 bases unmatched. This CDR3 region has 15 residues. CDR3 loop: CASRRGTGSTDTQYF. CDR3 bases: TGTGCCAGCAGGCGCGGGACAGGATCCACAGATACGCAGTATTTT.

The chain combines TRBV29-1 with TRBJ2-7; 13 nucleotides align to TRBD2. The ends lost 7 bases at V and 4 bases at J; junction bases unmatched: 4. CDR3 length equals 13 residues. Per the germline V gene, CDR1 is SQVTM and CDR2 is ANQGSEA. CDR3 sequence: CSATTSGRYEQYF. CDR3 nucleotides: TGCAGCGCCACGACTAGCGGGAGGTACGAGCAGTACTTC.

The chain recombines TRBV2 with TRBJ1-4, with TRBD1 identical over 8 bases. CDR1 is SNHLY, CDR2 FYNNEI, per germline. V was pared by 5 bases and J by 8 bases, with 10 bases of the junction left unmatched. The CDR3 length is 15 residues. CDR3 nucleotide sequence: TGTGCCAGCAGTTCACCACAGGGGGAATGGGAAAAACTGTTTTTT. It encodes CASSSPQGEWEKLFF.

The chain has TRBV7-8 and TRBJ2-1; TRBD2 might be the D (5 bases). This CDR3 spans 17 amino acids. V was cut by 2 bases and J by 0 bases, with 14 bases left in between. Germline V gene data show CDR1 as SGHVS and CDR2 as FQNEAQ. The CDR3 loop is CASSLRSARDSYNEQFF. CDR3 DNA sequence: TGTGCCAGCAGCTTAAGGTCTGCGAGGGACTCCTACAATGAGCAGTTCTTC. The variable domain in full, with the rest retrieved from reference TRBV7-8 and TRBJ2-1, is GAGVSQSPRYKVAKRGQDVALRCDPISGHVSLFWYQQALGQGPEFLTYFQNEAQLDKSGLPSDRFFAERPEGSVSTLKIQRTQQEDSAVYLCASSLRSARDSYNEQFFGPGTRLTVL.

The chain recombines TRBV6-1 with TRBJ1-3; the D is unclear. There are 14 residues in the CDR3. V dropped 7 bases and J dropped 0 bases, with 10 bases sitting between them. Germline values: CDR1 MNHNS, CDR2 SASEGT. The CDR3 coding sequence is TGTGCCAGCACACAGACCGGCTCTGGAAACACCATATATTTT. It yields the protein CASTQTGSGNTIYF.

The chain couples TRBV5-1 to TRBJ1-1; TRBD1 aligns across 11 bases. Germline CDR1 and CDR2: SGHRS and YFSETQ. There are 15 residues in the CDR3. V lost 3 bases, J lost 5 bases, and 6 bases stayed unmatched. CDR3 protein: CASSSGGQGETEAFF. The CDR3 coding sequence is TGCGCCAGCAGCTCCGGGGGACAGGGGGAAACTGAAGCTTTCTTT.

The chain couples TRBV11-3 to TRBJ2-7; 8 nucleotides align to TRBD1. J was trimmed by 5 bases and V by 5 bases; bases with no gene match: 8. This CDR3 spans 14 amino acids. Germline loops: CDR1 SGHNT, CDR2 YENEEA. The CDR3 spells CASSEGGQGDEQYF. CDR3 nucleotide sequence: TGTGCCAGCAGCGAAGGAGGACAGGGTGACGAGCAGTACTTC.

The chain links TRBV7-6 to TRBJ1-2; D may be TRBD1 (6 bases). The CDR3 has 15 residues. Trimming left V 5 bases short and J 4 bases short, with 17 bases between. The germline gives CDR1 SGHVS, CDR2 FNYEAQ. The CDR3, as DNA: TGTGCCAGCAGCCGTGAACAGGGCCTGGTCTATGGCTACACCTTC. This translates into CASSREQGLVYGYTF.

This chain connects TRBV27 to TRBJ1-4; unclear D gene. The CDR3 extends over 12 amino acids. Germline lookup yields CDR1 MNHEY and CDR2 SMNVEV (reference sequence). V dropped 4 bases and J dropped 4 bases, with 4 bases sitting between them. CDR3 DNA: TGTGCCAGCAGTTCCCTTAATGAAAAACTGTTTTTT. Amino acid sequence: CASSSLNEKLFF.

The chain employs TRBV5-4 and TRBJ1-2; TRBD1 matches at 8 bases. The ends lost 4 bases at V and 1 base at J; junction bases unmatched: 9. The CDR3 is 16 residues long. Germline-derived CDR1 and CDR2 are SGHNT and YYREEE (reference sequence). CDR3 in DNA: TGTGCCAGCAGCCACCGGGCAGGGGGCTTTAACTATGGCTACACCTTC. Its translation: CASSHRAGGFNYGYTF.

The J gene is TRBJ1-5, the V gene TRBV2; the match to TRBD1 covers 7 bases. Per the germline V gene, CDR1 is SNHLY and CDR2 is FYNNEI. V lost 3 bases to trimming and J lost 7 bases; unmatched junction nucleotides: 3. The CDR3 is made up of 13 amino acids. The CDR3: CASSERGRQPQHF. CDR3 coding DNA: TGTGCCAGCAGTGAGAGGGGGCGGCAGCCCCAGCATTTT.

The CDR3 reads CATSSSGSSYNEQFF. In DNA, the CDR3 is TGTGCCACCAGCAGTAGCGGGAGCTCCTACAATGAGCAGTTCTTC. The chain employs TRBV15 and TRBJ2-1; 9 nucleotides align to TRBD2. The CDR3 covers 15 residues. Germline CDR1 reads LNHNV; CDR2 reads YYDKDF (reference sequence). V lost 3 bases to trimming and J lost 0 bases; unmatched junction nucleotides: 0.

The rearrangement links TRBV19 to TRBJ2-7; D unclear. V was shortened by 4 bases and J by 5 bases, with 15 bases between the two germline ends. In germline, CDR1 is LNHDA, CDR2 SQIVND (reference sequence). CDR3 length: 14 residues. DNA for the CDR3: TGTGCCAGTAGTACGTCAACTACCACGAACGAGCAGTACTTC. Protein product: CASSTSTTTNEQYF.

Here the CDR3 reads CASSFRASGGTGELFF. Written as DNA, the CDR3 is TGTGCCAGCAGCTTCCGAGCTAGCGGGGGTACCGGGGAGCTGTTTTTT. V gene TRBV7-2 combines with J gene TRBJ2-2; TRBD2 matches at 10 bases. V lost 3 bases to trimming and J lost 5 bases; unmatched junction nucleotides: 6. The CDR3 spans 16 residues. The V gene's germline CDR1 is SGHTA and CDR2 FQGNSA.